The 12 T cell receptor beta chains given below trace back to one sample, sequenced in a study of cytomegalovirus exposure and HLA in healthy donors. PCR amplification relied on 60 Vbeta primers (plus 13 Jbeta primers). Measured with immunoSEQ multiplex PCR; TCRdb has only the in-frame clones, and not every one. The sample has fewer than 150,000 clones; about 80% are singletons. The sequenced material came from PBMCs. The receptors stem from a male donor in good health and CMV-seronegative.

For this clone: One end of the junction fails to match germline, which may point to a read error. The same CDR3 can be traced to other DNA sequences in this sample. The chain employs TRBV9 and TRBJ2-5; D remains unclear. CDR3 size: 14 residues. Germline V gene lookup returns CDR1 SGDLS and CDR2 YYNGEE. The CDR3, as DNA: TGTGCCAGCAGCGGGCCTCTGCCGTCAGAGACTCAGTACTTC. Translation: CASSGPLPSETQYF.

The chain has TRBV7-2 and TRBJ2-3; 9 bases agree with TRBD2. Trimming took 5 bases from V and 12 from J; bases not matched to a gene: 12. This CDR3 spans 14 amino acids. The germline V gene encodes CDR1 SGHTA and CDR2 FQGNSA. CDR3 bases: TGTGCCAGCAGCCCCCAGCCGGGACTAGCTTTTCAGTATTTT. Translating it yields CASSPQPGLAFQYF.

This rearrangement joins TRBV2 to TRBJ2-5; a weak D match, TRBD2 (6 bases). Trimming removed 2 bases at V and 2 bases at J, with 9 bases between. CDR1 SNHLY and CDR2 FYNNEI come from the germline V gene. There are 14 residues in the CDR3. The CDR3 is CASSERTTQETQYF. The CDR3 DNA reads as TGTGCCAGCAGTGAAAGGACTACTCAAGAGACCCAGTACTTC.

The rearrangement uses TRBV4-1 and TRBJ2-1; 10 positions agree with TRBD2. CDR1 and CDR2 from the germline V gene are MGHRA and YSYEKL. The CDR3 spans 16 residues. After removal of 0 bases from V and 6 bases from J, the junction contained 5 bases not matched to a gene. The CDR3 sequence is CASSQDLTSGFNEQFF. The CDR3, as DNA: TGCGCCAGCAGCCAAGATCTGACTAGCGGGTTCAATGAGCAGTTCTTC.

V usage is TRBV9 and J usage is TRBJ2-3; perhaps TRBD2 as D (6 bases). In germline, CDR1 is SGDLS, CDR2 YYNGEE. The V end lost 4 bases, the J end lost 5 bases, and 14 bases lay between the germline ends. The CDR3 totals 14 residues. Written as DNA, the CDR3 is TGTGCCAGCAGCTCGGGACTCAAGGGAGATACGCAGTATTTT. Protein sequence: CASSSGLKGDTQYF.

The V call is TRBV18, the J call TRBJ1-4, with a possible D match to TRBD1 (6 bases). Trimming removed 0 bases from V and 8 bases from J, with 13 bases in between. The V gene's germline CDR1 is KGHSH and CDR2 LQKENI. The CDR3 contains 15 residues. The CDR3 spells CASSPPSGVEEKLFF. Written as DNA, the CDR3 is TGTGCCAGCTCACCACCATCAGGGGTTGAGGAAAAACTGTTTTTT.

In this sample, this clone turned up a few times. J is TRBJ2-7 and V is TRBV6-6, with D uncertain. CDR1 and CDR2 (germline): MNHNY, SVGAGI (reference sequence). This CDR3 has 13 residues. The germline V and J ends were trimmed by 8 bases and 2 bases, with 13 bases remaining between them. The CDR3 reads CASRWSTAYEQYF. CDR3 sequence (DNA): TGTGCCAGCCGGTGGTCTACAGCCTACGAGCAGTACTTC.

The V call is TRBV5-1, the J call TRBJ1-6; D not certain. Between the trimmed V and J ends, which lost 3 bases and 7 bases, there was a span of 14 bases. The germline V gene encodes CDR1 SGHRS and CDR2 YFSETQ. The CDR3 length is 15 residues. As DNA, the CDR3 is TGCGCCAGCAGCTCCCTTGACACCCAAAATTCACCCCTCCACTTT. It is translated as CASSSLDTQNSPLHF.

Only a few counts were recorded for this clone. This chain connects TRBV6-1 to TRBJ1-1, with TRBD1 matching over 9 bases. This CDR3 comprises 13 residues. Unmatched junction bases numbered 1, after V lost 6 bases and J lost 2 bases. The germline V gene encodes CDR1 MNHNS and CDR2 SASEGT. This CDR3 is CASRTGGNTEAFF. The DNA for the CDR3 is TGTGCCAGCAGGACAGGGGGTAACACTGAAGCTTTCTTT.

V and J are TRBV29-1 and TRBJ2-3; D gene uncertain. Germline lookup yields CDR1 SQVTM and CDR2 ANQGSEA. The CDR3 sequence is 10 residues long. Trimming removed 5 bases at V and 5 bases at J, with 5 bases between. The CDR3 is CSVTEDTQYF. The CDR3 DNA follows: TGCAGCGTTACAGAAGATACGCAGTATTTT.

This clone was counted only a few times. The rearrangement links TRBV18 to TRBJ1-2; no clear D gene. This CDR3 is 15 amino acids long. The germline gives CDR1 KGHSH, CDR2 LQKENI. Trimming took off 3 bases at V and 3 bases at J, with 14 bases between the two ends. The CDR3 protein is CASSPGRGGDYGYTF. The CDR3, as DNA: TGTGCCAGCTCACCCGGCCGGGGAGGTGACTATGGCTACACCTTC.

This chain connects TRBV5-1 to TRBJ2-3, with TRBD1 matching over 7 bases. With V trimmed by 5 bases and J by 2 bases, 2 bases remained unmatched. Germline loops: CDR1 SGHRS, CDR2 YFSETQ. CDR3 length: 13 amino acids. The CDR3 loop is CASRGQDTDTQYF. The CDR3 region has the DNA TGCGCCAGCAGAGGACAGGACACAGATACGCAGTATTTT.